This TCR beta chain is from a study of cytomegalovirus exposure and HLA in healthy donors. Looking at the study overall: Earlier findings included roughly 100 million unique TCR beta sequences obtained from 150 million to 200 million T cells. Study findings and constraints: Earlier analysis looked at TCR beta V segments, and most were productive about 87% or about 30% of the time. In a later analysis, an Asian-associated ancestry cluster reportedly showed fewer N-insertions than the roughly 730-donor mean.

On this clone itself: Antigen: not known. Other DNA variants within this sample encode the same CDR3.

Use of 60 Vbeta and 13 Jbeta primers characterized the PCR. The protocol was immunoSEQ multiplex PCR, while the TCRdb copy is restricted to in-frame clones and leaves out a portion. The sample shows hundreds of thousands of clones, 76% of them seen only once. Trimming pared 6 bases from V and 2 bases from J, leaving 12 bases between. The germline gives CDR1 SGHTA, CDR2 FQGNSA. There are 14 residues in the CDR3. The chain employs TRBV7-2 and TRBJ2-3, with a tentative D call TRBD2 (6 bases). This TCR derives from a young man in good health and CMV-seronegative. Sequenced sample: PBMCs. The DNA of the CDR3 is TGTGCCAGCAGTTTTAGCGGATTCACAGATACGCAGTATTTT. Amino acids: CASSFSGFTDTQYF. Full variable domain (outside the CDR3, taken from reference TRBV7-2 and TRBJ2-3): GAGVSQSPSNKVTEKGKDVELRCDPISGHTALYWYRQSLGQGLEFLIYFQGNSAPDKSGLPSDRFSAERTGGSVSTLTIQRTQQEDSAVYLCASSFSGFTDTQYFGPGTRLTVL.